The 4 T cell receptor beta chains below were found in one sample sequenced in a study of cytomegalovirus exposure and HLA in healthy donors. TCRdb's copy holds only in-frame clones and misses some; the assay was immunoSEQ multiplex PCR. This sample yields 200,000 to 250,000 clones, of which approximately 87% are seen a single time; 5.5% to 7% belongs to the top ten. Sequenced: PBMCs. The receptors were gathered from a woman aged 18-35 years in good health and CMV-seronegative.

This clone was seen only a few times. The chain employs TRBV5-5 and TRBJ1-2, with D uncertain. The germline CDR1 and CDR2 sequences are SGHKS and YYEKEE (reference sequence). The CDR3 runs to 13 residues. The V end was cut by 0 bases, the J end by 2 bases, with 5 bases between. CDR3 residues: CASSLAGNYGYTF. CDR3 nucleotide sequence: TGTGCCAGCAGCTTGGCCGGAAACTATGGCTACACCTTC.

V is TRBV6-5 and J is TRBJ1-1; 7 nucleotides agree with TRBD1. J lost 4 bases, V lost 6 bases, and 5 bases had no gene match. CDR1 is MNHEY, CDR2 SVGAGI, per germline. The length of the CDR3 is 13 residues. CDR3 in amino acids: CASRDDRVTEAFF. CDR3 coding DNA: TGTGCCAGCAGGGACGACAGGGTCACTGAAGCTTTCTTT.

The chain combines TRBV6-5 with TRBJ1-4; unclear D gene. Germline CDR1 reads MNHEY; CDR2 reads SVGAGI. V lost 0 bases, J lost 4 bases, and 12 bases lay in between. The CDR3 contains 16 residues. In nucleotides, the CDR3 is TGTGCCAGCAGTTACTCCCCCGACGTATTTAATGAAAAACTGTTTTTT. Protein: CASSYSPDVFNEKLFF.

This chain uses TRBV28 with TRBJ1-1; D not certain. V was trimmed by 3 bases and J by 9 bases, leaving 14 bases between them. Germline V gives CDR1 MDHEN, CDR2 SYDVKM. The CDR3 covers 13 residues. For the CDR3, the DNA is TGTGCCAGCAGTTTTTTCTCAAGAGATCAAGCTTTCTTT. Amino acid sequence: CASSFFSRDQAFF. Combining the CDR3 with reference TRBV28 and TRBJ1-1 gives the whole variable domain DVKVTQSSRYLVKRTGEKVFLECVQDMDHENMFWYRQDPGLGLRLIYFSYDVKMKEKGDIPEGYSVSREKKERFSLILESASTNQTSMYLCASSFFSRDQAFFGQGTRLTVV.